This TCR beta chain was identified in a study of blood T cell repertoires in COVID-19. At the level of the study: Sites in the United States, Italy and Spain provided acute and convalescent COVID-19 samples. T cells, B-cell-depleted T cells, or PBMCs provided the cDNA or gDNA that served as material.

As handled by the study authors: The authors estimated nucleated cell counts from reference gene primer amplification. Generated by immunoSEQ multiplex PCR, the TCRdb table keeps only in-frame clones and is missing some. V, J and clone size were drawn from that table, and D and trimming were deduced from the DNA. The table has 150,000 to 200,000 clones, about nine tenths seen once. CDR3 length equals 15 residues. V was shortened by 10 bases and J by 5 bases, with 22 bases between the two germline ends. Germline V gives CDR1 SNHLY, CDR2 FYNNEI. This TCR came from a man between 70 and 80 years old with acute or convalescent COVID-19. The chain is built from TRBV2 and TRBJ2-3; maybe TRBD2 (5 bases). Sequences were obtained from peripheral blood. CDR3 protein: CATTLEGTSGDTQYF. As DNA, the CDR3 is TGTGCCACGACACTTGAGGGAACCTCCGGAGATACGCAGTATTTT.